The 18 T cell receptor beta chains below all came from one sample that was sequenced in a study of CD8+ T cells in alopecia areata. RNA extraction was followed by reverse transcription into cDNA, which acted as the sequencing template. TCRdb's table, derived via immunoSEQ multiplex PCR, lists solely in-frame clones and lacks some. The repertoire holds some 200,000 clones, with 50% to 70% as singletons. Treatment denoted: oral pan-JAK inhibitor, 5-10 mg twice daily. This material consisted of CD4+ T cells sorted from blood, taken at week 4, from a patient treated with tofacitinib. Source of these receptors: a human donor with alopecia areata.

This clone was seen just once. The chain couples TRBV30 to TRBJ2-7; D ambiguous. The CDR3 spans 12 residues. Germline assignment: CDR1 GTSNPN and CDR2 SVGIG (reference sequence). Trimming removed 2 bases at V and 3 bases at J, with 8 bases between. The CDR3 DNA reads TGTGCCTGGAGTAGACATGGCTACGAGCAGTACTTC. It specifies CAWSRHGYEQYF.

V gene TRBV7-2 combines with J gene TRBJ2-6; 7 bases map to TRBD1. V lost 5 bases and J lost 4; bases outside the gene matches: 14. Germline CDR1 and CDR2: SGHTA and FQGNSA. The CDR3 runs 18 residues. The CDR3: CASSVRGGRGRGANVLTF. The CDR3 nucleotides read TGTGCCAGCAGCGTAAGGGGCGGCAGGGGGAGAGGGGCCAACGTCCTGACTTTC.

The chain employs TRBV20-1 and TRBJ1-2, with unresolved D. V lost 5 bases to trimming and J lost 5 bases, with 9 bases between them. The V gene's germline CDR1 is DFQATT and CDR2 SNEGSKA (reference sequence). The CDR3 loop spans 11 amino acids. CDR3 loop: CSAQTGYGYTF. For the CDR3, the DNA is TGCAGTGCTCAGACGGGATATGGCTACACCTTC.

The gene calls are TRBV7-2 and TRBJ1-2; D might be TRBD1 (5 bases). This CDR3 spans 16 amino acids. The germline V gene encodes CDR1 SGHTA and CDR2 FQGNSA. Trimming removed 5 bases at V and 2 bases at J, with 18 bases between. The CDR3, as DNA: TGTGCCAGCAGCCCCCATGGACAACTGGTGAACTATGGCTACACCTTC. This gives the protein CASSPHGQLVNYGYTF.

The chain carries TRBV29-1 and TRBJ1-1; D remains unclear. Per the germline V gene, CDR1 is SQVTM and CDR2 is ANQGSEA. This CDR3 is built from 11 residues. The ends were cut back, 4 bases at V and 1 base at J, with 4 bases in the middle. The CDR3 region is CSVVKNTEAFF. CDR3 DNA sequence: TGCAGCGTTGTTAAGAACACTGAAGCTTTCTTT.

The chain has TRBV29-1 and TRBJ1-2; weak D call: TRBD1 (5 bases). Trimming left V 2 bases short and J 0 bases short, with 7 bases between. The CDR3 is made up of 13 amino acids. Germline CDR1 and CDR2: SQVTM and ANQGSEA. The CDR3 sequence: CSVETGTNYGYTF. In nucleotides, the CDR3 is TGCAGCGTTGAAACAGGAACTAACTATGGCTACACCTTC. The variable domain in full, completed from reference TRBV29-1 and TRBJ1-2, reads SAVISQKPSRDICQRGTSLTIQCQVDSQVTMMFWYRQQPGQSLTLIATANQGSEATYESGFVIDKFPISRPNLTFSTLTVSNMSPEDSSIYLCSVETGTNYGYTFGSGTRLTVV.

This clone was seen a few times. This chain links TRBV30 with TRBJ1-5; D gene ambiguous. V was clipped by 0 bases and J by 0 bases, with 9 bases between them. The CDR3 has 15 amino acids. Looked up from germline, CDR1 is GTSNPN and CDR2 is SVGIG (reference sequence). The CDR3 spells CAWSVSINSNQPQHF. CDR3 DNA sequence: TGTGCCTGGAGTGTATCCATAAATAGCAATCAGCCCCAGCATTTT.

A few counts support this clone. CDR3 region: CSVARGRLDGYTF. The DNA of the CDR3 is TGCAGCGTTGCCAGGGGGCGCTTGGATGGCTACACCTTC. The chain carries TRBV29-1 and TRBJ1-2, with 8 bases aligning to TRBD1. CDR3 length: 13 amino acids. V lost 4 bases to trimming and J lost 6 bases; unmatched junction nucleotides: 7. Per germline, CDR1 SQVTM and CDR2 ANQGSEA.

Only a few counts were recorded for this clone. The rearrangement uses TRBV10-3 and TRBJ2-5; 7 bases fit TRBD1. The ends lost 4 bases at V and 1 base at J; junction bases unmatched: 0. Germline V gene data show CDR1 as ENHRY and CDR2 as SYGVKD. There are 13 residues in the CDR3. The CDR3 region has the DNA TGTGCCATCAGTGGGGACAGCCAAGAGACCCAGTACTTC. Translation: CAISGDSQETQYF.

This chain joins TRBV29-1 and TRBJ2-5; TRBD2 aligns across 9 bases. This CDR3 contains 11 residues. The V gene's germline CDR1 is SQVTM and CDR2 ANQGSEA. Losses at the gene ends were 7 bases for V and 3 bases for J; bases not matched to a gene: 0. The CDR3 DNA is TGCAGCGGCGGGGGGGAAGAGACCCAGTACTTC. This translates into CSGGGEETQYF. Using reference TRBV29-1 and TRBJ2-5 for the parts outside the CDR3, the full variable domain is SAVISQKPSRDICQRGTSLTIQCQVDSQVTMMFWYRQQPGQSLTLIATANQGSEATYESGFVIDKFPISRPNLTFSTLTVSNMSPEDSSIYLCSGGGEETQYFGPGTRLLVL.

CDR3 coding DNA: TGTGCCTGGAGTACAGGGACGAATTCACCCCTCCACTTT. Its protein is CAWSTGTNSPLHF. The V gene is TRBV30, the J gene TRBJ1-6, with a weak D call TRBD1 (6 bases). V was shortened by 2 bases and J by 7 bases, with 9 bases between the two germline ends. The germline V gene has CDR1 GTSNPN and CDR2 SVGIG (reference sequence). This CDR3 contains 13 residues.

The genes are TRBV29-1 and TRBJ2-1; unclear D gene. This CDR3 has 16 residues. CDR1 SQVTM and CDR2 ANQGSEA come from the germline V gene. The V and J ends lost 0 bases and 1 base respectively, with 13 bases between them. The DNA for the CDR3 is TGCAGCGTTGAAGATCGTTCTATAGGGTCCTACAATGAGCAGTTCTTC. Translated: CSVEDRSIGSYNEQFF.

The V call is TRBV12-5, the J call TRBJ1-1; the D gene is possibly TRBD1 (5 bases). Germline V CDR1 and CDR2: LGHNT, FRNRAP. This CDR3 has 11 amino acids. The V end was cut by 10 bases, the J end by 7 bases, with 13 bases between. This CDR3 reads CATSLDSEAFF. CDR3 nucleotides: TGTGCTACCTCGCTAGACAGTGAAGCTTTCTTT.

This clone was counted many times. V gene TRBV6-5 combines with J gene TRBJ2-7; 7 bases match TRBD1. V was pared by 7 bases and J by 5 bases, with 2 bases of the junction left unmatched. This CDR3 is built from 11 residues. Germline V gene lookup returns CDR1 MNHEY and CDR2 SVGAGI. In DNA, the CDR3 is TGTGCCAGCAACAGGGGAAACGAGCAGTACTTC. Residues: CASNRGNEQYF.

This clone was observed a few times. This chain links TRBV29-1 with TRBJ2-7; TRBD1 matches 10 bases. The CDR3 contains 14 residues. The trim removed 1 base at V and 4 bases at J, leaving 4 bases unmatched. Germline-derived CDR1 and CDR2 are SQVTM and ANQGSEA. CDR3 amino acids: CSVEGGQGIYEQYF. The DNA of the CDR3 is TGCAGCGTTGAAGGGGGACAGGGGATATACGAGCAGTACTTC.

The chain joins TRBV7-2 to TRBJ1-4; D is unresolved. CDR1 is SGHTA, CDR2 FQGNSA, per germline. CDR3 length: 13 amino acids. V lost 8 bases and J lost 8, with 15 bases in between. CDR3 protein: CASGRVRGEKLFF. In nucleotides, the CDR3 is TGTGCCAGCGGCCGGGTTCGAGGGGAAAAACTGTTTTTT. The whole variable domain, remainder taken from reference TRBV7-2 and TRBJ1-4, is GAGVSQSPSNKVTEKGKDVELRCDPISGHTALYWYRQSLGQGLEFLIYFQGNSAPDKSGLPSDRFSAERTGGSVSTLTIQRTQQEDSAVYLCASGRVRGEKLFFGSGTQLSVL.

The chain combines TRBV7-6 with TRBJ2-3, with 7 nucleotides matching TRBD1. Trimming took 5 bases from V and 2 from J; bases not matched to a gene: 7. Looked up from germline, CDR1 is SGHVS and CDR2 is FNYEAQ. The CDR3 spans 15 residues. CDR3 DNA: TGTGCCAGCAGCCCTCCGACAGGGTACACAGATACGCAGTATTTT. Its protein product is CASSPPTGYTDTQYF.

The chain couples TRBV5-6 to TRBJ2-5; D gene uncertain. This CDR3 is 14 amino acids long. The ends were cut back, 0 bases at V and 1 base at J, with 7 bases in the middle. Germline CDR1 reads SGHDT; CDR2 reads YYEEEE. CDR3 protein: CASSLDLSQETQYF. The CDR3 bases are TGTGCCAGCAGCTTGGACCTCTCCCAAGAGACCCAGTACTTC.